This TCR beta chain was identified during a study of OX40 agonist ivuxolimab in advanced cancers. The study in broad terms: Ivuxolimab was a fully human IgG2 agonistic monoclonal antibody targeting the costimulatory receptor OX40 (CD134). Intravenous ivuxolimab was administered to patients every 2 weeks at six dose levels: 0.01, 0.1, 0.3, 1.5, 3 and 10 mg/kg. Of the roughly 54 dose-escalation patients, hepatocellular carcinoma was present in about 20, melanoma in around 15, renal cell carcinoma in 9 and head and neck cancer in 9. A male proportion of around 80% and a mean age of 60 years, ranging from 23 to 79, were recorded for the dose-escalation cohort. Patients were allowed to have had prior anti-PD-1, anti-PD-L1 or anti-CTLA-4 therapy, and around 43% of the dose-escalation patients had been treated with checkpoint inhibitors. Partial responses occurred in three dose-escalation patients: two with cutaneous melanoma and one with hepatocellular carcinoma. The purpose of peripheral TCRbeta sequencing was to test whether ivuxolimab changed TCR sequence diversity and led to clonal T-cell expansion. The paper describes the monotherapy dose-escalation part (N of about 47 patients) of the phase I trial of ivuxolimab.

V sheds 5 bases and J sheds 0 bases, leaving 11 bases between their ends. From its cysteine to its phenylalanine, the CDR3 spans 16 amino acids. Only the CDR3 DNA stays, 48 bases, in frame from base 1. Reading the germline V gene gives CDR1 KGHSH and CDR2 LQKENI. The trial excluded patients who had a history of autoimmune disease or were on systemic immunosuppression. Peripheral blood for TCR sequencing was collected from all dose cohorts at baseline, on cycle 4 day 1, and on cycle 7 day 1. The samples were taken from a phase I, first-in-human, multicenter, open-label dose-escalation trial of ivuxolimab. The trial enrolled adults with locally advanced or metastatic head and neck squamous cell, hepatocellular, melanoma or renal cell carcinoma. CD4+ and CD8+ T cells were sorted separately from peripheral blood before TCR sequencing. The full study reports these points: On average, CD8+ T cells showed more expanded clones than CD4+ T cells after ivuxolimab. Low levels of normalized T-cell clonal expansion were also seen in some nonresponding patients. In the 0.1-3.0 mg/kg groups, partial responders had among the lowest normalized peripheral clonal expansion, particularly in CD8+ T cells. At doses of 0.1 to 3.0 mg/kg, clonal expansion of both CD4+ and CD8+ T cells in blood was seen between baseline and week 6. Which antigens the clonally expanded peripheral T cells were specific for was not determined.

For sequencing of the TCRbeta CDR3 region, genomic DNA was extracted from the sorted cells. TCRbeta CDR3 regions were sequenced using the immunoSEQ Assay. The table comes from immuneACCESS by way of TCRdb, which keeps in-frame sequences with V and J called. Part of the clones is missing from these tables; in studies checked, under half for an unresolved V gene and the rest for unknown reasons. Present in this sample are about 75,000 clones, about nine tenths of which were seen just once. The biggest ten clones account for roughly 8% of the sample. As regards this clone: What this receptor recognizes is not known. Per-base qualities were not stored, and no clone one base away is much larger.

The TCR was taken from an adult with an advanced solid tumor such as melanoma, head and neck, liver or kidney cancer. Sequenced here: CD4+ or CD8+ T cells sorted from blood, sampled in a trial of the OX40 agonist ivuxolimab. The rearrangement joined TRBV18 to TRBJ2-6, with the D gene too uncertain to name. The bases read TGTGCCAGCTCAGCCCGTCCCCGCTCTGGGGCCAACGTCCTGACTTTC. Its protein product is CASSARPRSGANVLTF.